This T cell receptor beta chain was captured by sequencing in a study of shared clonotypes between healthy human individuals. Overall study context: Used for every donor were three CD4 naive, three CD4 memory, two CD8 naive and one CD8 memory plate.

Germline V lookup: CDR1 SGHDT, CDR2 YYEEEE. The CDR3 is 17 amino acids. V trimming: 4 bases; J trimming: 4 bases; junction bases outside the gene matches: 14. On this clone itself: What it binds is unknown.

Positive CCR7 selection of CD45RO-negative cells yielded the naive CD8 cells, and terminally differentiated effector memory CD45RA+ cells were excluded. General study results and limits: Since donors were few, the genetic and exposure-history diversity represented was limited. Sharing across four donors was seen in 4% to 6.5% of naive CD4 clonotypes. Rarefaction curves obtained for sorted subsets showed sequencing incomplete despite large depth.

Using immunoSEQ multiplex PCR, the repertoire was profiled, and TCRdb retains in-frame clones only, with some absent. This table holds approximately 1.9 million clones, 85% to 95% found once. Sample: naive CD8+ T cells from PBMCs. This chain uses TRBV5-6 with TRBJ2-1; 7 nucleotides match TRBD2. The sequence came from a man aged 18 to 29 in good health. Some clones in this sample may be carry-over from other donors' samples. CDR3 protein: CASSPLGERGPYNEQFF. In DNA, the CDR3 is TGTGCCAGCAGCCCGTTAGGTGAGCGGGGTCCTTACAATGAGCAGTTCTTC.